The 17 T cell receptor beta chains presented below share a single source sample, sequenced in a study of T cell changes during pregnancy in multiple sclerosis (dated by TCRdb to between 2019 and 2020). Libraries were constructed by the immunoSEQ multiplex PCR assay. The immuneACCESS repertoire file appears here via TCRdb, limited to in-frame rearrangements. These files lack a portion of the clones; in checked studies, under half of the deficit traces to unresolved V genes, and the cause of the others is not known. In this sample the table shows tens of thousands of clones, about 87% of which occur a single time. 0.8% to 1.3% of the sample is in the top ten clones. The sample in question was CD4+ T cells from peripheral blood mononuclear cells, obtained in the second trimester of pregnancy. These receptors were obtained from a female donor in good health, enrolled as a control in a pregnancy study.

V and J are TRBV28 and TRBJ1-1, with TRBD1 identical over 10 bases. The trim removed 7 bases at V and 1 base at J, leaving 12 bases unmatched. Per germline, CDR1 MDHEN and CDR2 SYDVKM. This CDR3 has 17 amino acids. The CDR3, as DNA: TGTGCCAGCACTACCGGGACAGGGGTAGCCAAGAACACTGAAGCTTTCTTT. Amino acids: CASTTGTGVAKNTEAFF.

V is TRBV7-2 and J is TRBJ1-2; D perhaps matches TRBD1 (6 bases). CDR1 is SGHTA and CDR2 is FQGNSA in the germline V gene. Trimming removed 0 bases at V and 6 bases at J, with 17 bases between. CDR3 length equals 16 residues. CDR3 sequence reads: CASSLARGAGANGYTF. DNA for the CDR3: TGTGCCAGCAGCTTAGCCCGGGGGGCGGGGGCTAATGGCTACACCTTC.

This chain links TRBV7-3 with TRBJ1-2; D call uncertain. Germline V gives CDR1 SGHTA, CDR2 FQGTGA. Between the trimmed V and J ends, which lost 5 bases and 2 bases, there was a span of 12 bases. The CDR3 length is 14 residues. CDR3 sequence reads: CASSLGVGNYGYTF. DNA of the CDR3: TGTGCCAGCAGCCTCGGGGTGGGGAACTATGGCTACACCTTC.

V usage is TRBV19 and J usage is TRBJ2-7; 9 bases match TRBD2. The germline CDR1 and CDR2 sequences are LNHDA and SQIVND (reference sequence). V was pared by 6 bases and J by 2 bases, with 8 bases of the junction left unmatched. This CDR3 spans 15 amino acids. The CDR3, as DNA: TGTGCCAGTAGCCTAACTAGCGGGCCGACCTACGAGCAGTACTTC. Translating gives CASSLTSGPTYEQYF.

This chain connects TRBV2 to TRBJ2-7, with D perhaps TRBD2 (6 bases). Deletions cut 6 bases from V and 4 bases from J, with 13 bases between. The CDR3 length is 13 residues. The V gene's germline CDR1 is SNHLY and CDR2 FYNNEI. CDR3 sequence (DNA): TGTGCCAGCAGACGGGACTTATTATACGAGCAGTACTTC. Translation: CASRRDLLYEQYF.

The chain combines TRBV11-2 with TRBJ2-5; 7 nucleotides line up with TRBD1. This CDR3 comprises 14 residues. CDR1 and CDR2 from the germline V gene are SGHAT and FQNNGV. J gave up 1 base and V 4 bases, and 3 bases lay outside the gene matches. CDR3 bases: TGTGCCAGCAGCTCGCAGGGGGTCCAAGAGACCCAGTACTTC. Its translation: CASSSQGVQETQYF. The full variable domain, with the rest looked up from reference TRBV11-2 and TRBJ2-5, is EAGVAQSPRYKIIEKRQSVAFWCNPISGHATLYWYQQILGQGPKLLIQFQNNGVVDDSQLPKDRFSAERLKGVDSTLKIQPAKLEDSAVYLCASSSQGVQETQYFGPGTRLLVL.

The chain combines TRBV5-1 with TRBJ2-7, with D perhaps TRBD1 (6 bases). Trimming shortened V by 2 bases and J by 2 bases, and 11 bases separated the two germline ends. Looked up from germline, CDR1 is SGHRS and CDR2 is YFSETQ. The CDR3 sequence is 14 residues long. This CDR3 is CASSFNQGTYEQYF. The CDR3 DNA is TGCGCCAGCAGCTTTAACCAGGGGACCTACGAGCAGTACTTC.

The chain combines TRBV27 with TRBJ1-2, with a possible D match to TRBD1 (6 bases). Trimming pared 5 bases from V and 4 bases from J, leaving 14 bases between. Germline CDR1 MNHEY, CDR2 SMNVEV (reference sequence). This CDR3 has 14 residues. CDR3 sequence reads: CASSRGQSLYGYTF. The CDR3 bases are TGTGCCAGCAGTCGTGGACAGAGCCTCTATGGCTACACCTTC.

This clone was observed once. The gene calls are TRBV27 and TRBJ1-1; D perhaps matches TRBD1 (6 bases). Germline CDR1 MNHEY, CDR2 SMNVEV (reference sequence). The CDR3 consists of 14 residues. With 5 bases removed from V and 0 bases from J, the gap between germline ends came to 10 bases. The CDR3 spells CASSPGTLNTEAFF. For the CDR3, the DNA is TGTGCCAGCAGTCCGGGGACATTGAACACTGAAGCTTTCTTT.

The CDR3: CASSSRFGTGGAWLSTDTQYF. CDR3 nucleotide sequence: TGTGCCAGCAGCTCTCGCTTCGGGACAGGGGGCGCCTGGCTAAGCACAGATACGCAGTATTTT. The chain couples TRBV9 to TRBJ2-3, with 12 bases that match TRBD1. V shed 4 bases and J 0 bases; nucleotides not matched to a gene: 18. The CDR3 sequence is 21 residues long. Germline V gives CDR1 SGDLS, CDR2 YYNGEE.

This chain joins TRBV7-6 and TRBJ2-1, with TRBD1 identical over 9 bases. The CDR3 consists of 16 residues. CDR1 is SGHVS, CDR2 FNYEAQ, per germline. V lost 0 bases to trimming and J lost 5 bases; unmatched junction nucleotides: 5. CDR3: CASSLARGTGNNEQFF. The CDR3 nucleotides read TGTGCCAGCAGCTTAGCGCGCGGGACAGGGAACAATGAGCAGTTCTTC.

The chain carries TRBV10-3 and TRBJ2-1; TRBD1 matches 8 bases. This CDR3 comprises 16 residues. Per germline, CDR1 ENHRY and CDR2 SYGVKD. The ends lost 9 bases at V and 5 bases at J; junction bases unmatched: 15. The CDR3 sequence is CAIFPTTDREHNEQFF. Here the CDR3 DNA reads TGTGCCATTTTCCCTACAACGGACAGGGAGCACAATGAGCAGTTCTTC.

The chain employs TRBV6-6 and TRBJ2-7; 10 bases agree with TRBD1. The V segment lost 4 bases and the J segment 6 bases; nucleotides outside the gene matches: 9. CDR1 is MNHNY and CDR2 is SVGAGI in the germline V gene (reference sequence). The CDR3 extends over 15 amino acids. CDR3 residues: CASSLAPGQGFEQYF. CDR3 DNA: TGTGCCAGCAGTTTAGCTCCGGGACAGGGGTTCGAGCAGTACTTC.

The chain couples TRBV4-2 to TRBJ2-7; 7 nucleotides line up with TRBD2. Per the germline V gene, CDR1 is LGHNA and CDR2 is YNFKEQ. J gave up 5 bases and V 1 base, and 5 bases lay outside the gene matches. The CDR3 consists of 14 residues. CDR3 DNA sequence: TGTGCCAGCAGCCAAGTCCGGGAGGAGCACGAGCAGTACTTC. The encoded protein is CASSQVREEHEQYF.

The V call is TRBV15, the J call TRBJ2-5; 7 nucleotides align to TRBD2. V lost 2 bases, J lost 5 bases, and 2 bases stayed unmatched. In germline, CDR1 is LNHNV, CDR2 YYDKDF (reference sequence). The CDR3 has 13 amino acids. The CDR3 reads CATSRLGGETQYF. The CDR3 region has the DNA TGTGCCACCAGCAGACTGGGAGGGGAGACCCAGTACTTC. Full variable domain (missing parts from reference TRBV15 and TRBJ2-5): DAMVIQNPRYQVTQFGKPVTLSCSQTLNHNVMYWYQQKSSQAPKLLFHYYDKDFNNEADTPDNFQSRRPNTSFCFLDIRSPGLGDTAMYLCATSRLGGETQYFGPGTRLLVL.

CDR3 loop: CASSWDRGSHTGELFF. The DNA of the CDR3 is TGCGCCAGCAGCTGGGACAGGGGGAGTCACACCGGGGAGCTGTTTTTT. The J gene is TRBJ2-2, the V gene TRBV5-1, with 11 bases matching TRBD1. The CDR3 totals 16 residues. Trimming took 3 bases from V and 3 from J; bases not matched to a gene: 4. Germline CDR1 reads SGHRS; CDR2 reads YFSETQ.

The J gene is TRBJ2-1, the V gene TRBV7-2; D not resolved. V was cut by 0 bases and J by 3 bases, with 9 bases left in between. The CDR3 totals 15 residues. Germline loops: CDR1 SGHTA, CDR2 FQGNSA. CDR3 in amino acids: CASSLAPGFYNEQFF. The CDR3 DNA reads as TGTGCCAGCAGCTTAGCGCCAGGTTTCTACAATGAGCAGTTCTTC.